This TCR beta chain appears in the sequencing data of a study of shared clonotypes between healthy human individuals. The CDR3 is made up of 12 amino acids. Germline CDR1 is SQVTM and CDR2 is ANQGSEA. On this clone itself: Its antigen is still unknown.

For each subset, genomic DNA was distributed in equal portions over several immunoSEQ plates. Repertoires were generated with immunoSEQ multiplex PCR, while TCRdb's copy carries only in-frame clones and drops some. The table lists about a million clones, about 80% of them singletons. Study findings and constraints: Estimated richness values were generally larger in naive subsets than in memory subsets. In this cohort, only blood was sampled, and tissue repertoires likely differ.

The sample consisted of memory CD4+ T cells sorted from blood. The subset was: CD45RA-negative fraction. The source of this sequence is a young man in good health. The chain joins TRBV29-1 to TRBJ2-5, with D tentatively TRBD2 (6 bases). TRBJ2-7 explains the end of the DNA better; the J call may be wrong. The CDR3 region is CSVVRTTHEQYF. The CDR3 coding sequence is TGCAGCGTTGTCAGGACTACGCACGAGCAGTACTTC.